The next 18 T cell receptor beta chains were all read from a single sample in a study of T-cell memory formation after mild COVID-19 (dated by TCRdb to about 2021). Receptor libraries were prepared by 5' RACE. TCRdb lists the instrument as Illumina NovaSeq 6000. TCRdb reanalyzed the raw reads on its own, using fastp at Q25 for trimming and MiXCR for clone calling, and kept in-frame beta chains. Merged by CDR3 protein, the rows form single entries marked with the most common genes and DNA. The sample contains about 29,000 distinct CDR3 sequences, 9% to 15% of them found a single time. Together, the top ten hold around 15% of the sample. Sequenced sample: PBMCs or a T cell subset sorted from them (not recorded which). The receptors derive from an adult woman who had mild COVID-19 (a few samples of this study predate the infection). The sample titles of this study are shuffled in the database, so cell type and time point are left out; the donor was told from shared clones.

The chain recombines TRBV5-1 with TRBJ2-1, with TRBD1 matching 8 bases. The J call could be wrong; TRBJ2-7 is a better fit for the DNA end. The CDR3 has 16 amino acids. CDR1 and CDR2 from the germline V gene are SGHRS and YFSETQ. Written as DNA, the CDR3 is TGCGCCAGCAGCCCAATGACTGACAGGGGCGCCTACGAGCAGTACTTC. Its protein product is CASSPMTDRGAYEQYF.

This clonotype came up many times. V gene TRBV9 combines with J gene TRBJ2-3; 9 nucleotides match TRBD2. Germline V lookup: CDR1 SGDLS, CDR2 YYNGEE. CDR3 size: 16 residues. After removal of 4 bases from V and 1 base from J, the junction contained 7 bases not matched to a gene. The CDR3 DNA is TGTGCCAGCAGCCCCCTAGCGGGGTCGGGCACAGATACGCAGTATTTT. It codes for CASSPLAGSGTDTQYF. The full variable domain, with the rest looked up from reference TRBV9 and TRBJ2-3, is DSGVTQTPKHLITATGQRVTLRCSPRSGDLSVYWYQQSLDQGLQFLIQYYNGEERAKGNILERFSAQQFPDLHSELNLSSLELGDSALYFCASSPLAGSGTDTQYFGPGTRLTVL.

The chain joins TRBV5-1 to TRBJ2-3, with D perhaps TRBD2 (6 bases). Trimming stripped 0 bases from V and 5 bases from J, with 19 bases between. CDR1 is SGHRS and CDR2 is YFSETQ in the germline V gene. This CDR3 spans 17 amino acids. CDR3 nucleotides: TGCGCCAGCAGCTTGGACCCCCAGGGAGCGGGTGAAGATACGCAGTATTTT. This gives the protein CASSLDPQGAGEDTQYF.

There are many counts of this clonotype. The J gene is TRBJ2-7, the V gene TRBV20-1; 8 bases are a match to TRBD1. The germline CDR1 and CDR2 sequences are DFQATT and SNEGSKA (reference sequence). The V gene end was trimmed by 6 bases and the J gene end by 5 bases; junction bases not matched to a gene: 6. The CDR3 runs 12 residues. The CDR3 is CSAKDRVHEQYF. CDR3 in DNA: TGCAGTGCGAAGGACAGGGTCCACGAGCAGTACTTC.

In this sample, this clonotype turned up many times. DNA of the CDR3: TGTGCCAGCAGCTCGCCAGGGGAAGCTAACTATGGCTACACCTTC. The encoded protein is CASSSPGEANYGYTF. The V gene is TRBV7-2, the J gene TRBJ1-2; tentatively, D is TRBD1 (6 bases). CDR3 length equals 15 residues. V dropped 4 bases and J dropped 0 bases, with 12 bases sitting between them. CDR1 and CDR2 from the germline V gene are SGHTA and FQGNSA.

This clonotype showed up many times. The rearrangement uses TRBV6-5 and TRBJ2-1, with TRBD2 matching over 9 bases. Germline lookup yields CDR1 MNHEY and CDR2 SVGAGI. The CDR3 contains 16 residues. V dropped 10 bases and J dropped 0; count of bases not matched to a gene: 10. The CDR3 here is CATGLAGVLSYNEQFF. In DNA form, the CDR3 reads TGTGCCACCGGCTTAGCGGGGGTTCTCTCCTACAATGAGCAGTTCTTC.

This clonotype was seen repeatedly, ten times or more. This sequence joins TRBV6-4 and TRBJ2-5; a weak D match, TRBD1 (6 bases). Germline V gene sequence: CDR1 MRHNA, CDR2 SNTAGT. CDR3 size: 15 residues. V dropped 0 bases and J dropped 2 bases, with 10 bases sitting between them. The CDR3 protein is CASSDSGGPQETQYF. The CDR3 DNA follows: TGTGCCAGCAGTGACTCAGGGGGACCACAAGAGACCCAGTACTTC.

There are many counts of this clonotype. The chain employs TRBV27 and TRBJ2-2, with D possibly TRBD1 on 6 matching bases. The CDR3 sequence is 16 residues long. CDR1 is MNHEY, CDR2 SMNVEV, per germline (reference sequence). The V gene lost 3 bases and the J gene lost 6 bases, with 17 bases spanning the gap. The CDR3: CASSFLSEQGSGELFF. CDR3 bases: TGTGCCAGCAGTTTTTTGTCGGAACAGGGTTCCGGGGAGCTGTTTTTT.

This clonotype was seen many times. The gene calls are TRBV7-7 and TRBJ2-3; 8 bases line up with TRBD1. Per germline, CDR1 SSHAT and CDR2 FNYEAQ (reference sequence). The V and J ends lost 5 bases and 3 bases, in that order; junction bases with no gene match: 7. CDR3 length: 15 residues. The CDR3 DNA reads as TGTGCCAGCAGCCCAACAGGGGGACGGACAGATACGCAGTATTTT. Its protein product is CASSPTGGRTDTQYF.

The V and J genes are TRBV5-1 and TRBJ2-2, with TRBD1 matching 7 bases. There are 15 residues in the CDR3. The V and J ends lost 7 bases and 6 bases, in that order; junction bases with no gene match: 12. Germline-derived CDR1 and CDR2 are SGHRS and YFSETQ. CDR3 in amino acids: CASGDGTVTAGELFF. The CDR3 DNA reads as TGCGCCAGCGGGGACGGGACAGTGACGGCCGGGGAGCTGTTTTTT.

This clonotype was detected ten times or more. The J gene is TRBJ1-5, the V gene TRBV12-3 or TRBV12-4; 9 nucleotides align to TRBD1. CDR3 length: 15 amino acids. J gave up 6 bases and V 5 bases, and 8 bases lay outside the gene matches. The chain's CDR3 is CASSRDRAVGQPQHF. The CDR3 bases are TGTGCCAGCAGTCGGGACAGGGCGGTAGGTCAGCCCCAGCATTTT.

Ten or more counts support this clonotype. The chain is built from TRBV12-3 or TRBV12-4 and TRBJ2-1; D is unclear. The CDR3 is 12 residues long. The ends were cut back, 6 bases at V and 14 bases at J, with 17 bases in the middle. The CDR3 is CASRFGPQSKFF. Here the CDR3 DNA reads TGTGCCAGCAGATTTGGACCTCAGAGTAAGTTCTTC.

This clonotype occurred many times. The V and J genes are TRBV7-9 and TRBJ2-2; unclear D gene. CDR3 length equals 14 residues. From germline, CDR1 is SEHNR and CDR2 FQNEAQ (reference sequence). V lost 3 bases, J lost 7 bases, and 12 bases lay in between. CDR3 in DNA: TGTGCCAGCAGCTTGGGGAAAAAGGTCGGGGAGCTGTTTTTT. Its translation: CASSLGKKVGELFF.

This clonotype was detected many times. The chain is built from TRBV6-5 and TRBJ2-7; perhaps TRBD1 as D (5 bases). The CDR3 has 14 amino acids. Germline V gene data show CDR1 as MNHEY and CDR2 as SVGAGI. Trimming stripped 2 bases from V and 0 bases from J, with 8 bases between. This CDR3 reads CASSYRQFSYEQYF. In DNA form, the CDR3 reads TGTGCCAGCAGTTACCGACAGTTCTCCTACGAGCAGTACTTC.

Ten or more counts support this clonotype. The chain joins TRBV6-5 to TRBJ1-1; 8 bases map to TRBD1. CDR1 is MNHEY and CDR2 is SVGAGI in the germline V gene. V gave up 6 bases and J gave up 6 bases; unmatched junction bases: 6. The CDR3 extends over 13 amino acids. The CDR3 DNA follows: TGTGCCAGCAGAAACAGGGGGGGGTCTGAAGCTTTCTTT. Its translation: CASRNRGGSEAFF.

This clonotype has ten or more counts. The chain has TRBV9 and TRBJ2-1; TRBD2 matches 15 bases. Germline-derived CDR1 and CDR2 are SGDLS and YYNGEE. This CDR3 has 16 amino acids. After removal of 3 bases from V and 7 bases from J, the junction contained 5 bases not matched to a gene. CDR3 in amino acids: CASSAAGLAGGNEQFF. DNA of the CDR3: TGTGCCAGCAGCGCAGCGGGACTAGCGGGAGGAAATGAGCAGTTCTTC.

This clonotype was observed a handful of times. This chain links TRBV30 with TRBJ1-6, with 9 positions matching TRBD1. Per the germline V gene, CDR1 is GTSNPN and CDR2 is SVGIG (reference sequence). The CDR3 sequence is 15 residues long. The V and J ends lost 0 bases and 5 bases, in that order; junction bases with no gene match: 2. The CDR3 DNA is TGTGCCTGGAGTGTAGGGACAGGGAATAATTCACCCCTCCACTTT. Amino acid sequence: CAWSVGTGNNSPLHF.

This clonotype was recorded at least ten times. CDR3 amino acids: CSAHPYEREPDTQYF. The CDR3 nucleotides read TGCAGTGCCCACCCTTACGAGCGGGAGCCAGATACGCAGTATTTT. The chain couples TRBV20-1 to TRBJ2-3; 8 nucleotides agree with TRBD2. V lost 6 bases and J lost 4; bases outside the gene matches: 12. From germline, CDR1 is DFQATT and CDR2 SNEGSKA (reference sequence). The CDR3 extends over 15 amino acids.